This TCR beta chain was obtained from a study (dated by TCRdb to 2015 to 2017). Describing the broader study: The study examined whether tumor-infiltrating Tregs in breast cancer are drawn from blood Tregs or arise in situ by conversion from other CD4+ T cell subsets. The investigation overall reported the following: The validation in the larger cohort was limited to a single TCR beta V-J rearrangement instead of whole repertoires. The TCR gene usage of tumor memory CD4+ T cells clustered together with blood and lymph node memory CD4+ cells and with lymph node naive CD4+ cells. Tumor-infiltrating Treg TCR alpha and beta sequences overlapped most with tumor naive CD4+ T cells, then with blood naive CD4+ T cells.

This clonotype was seen repeatedly, ten times or more. The target of this receptor is not known. The sample holds no much larger clone one base away, and base qualities are not on file. Full-length TCR variable regions were amplified by 5' RACE PCR using constant-region reverse primers, and then by semi-nested PCR using Nested Universal Primer A. The ReliaPrep RNA Cell Miniprep System was used to extract total RNA, which was then reverse transcribed into 5'RACE-ready cDNA with the SMARTer RACE 5'/3' Kit. Multiplex adaptors were used to barcode full-length TCR alpha and beta libraries, and the barcoded libraries were sequenced on an Illumina MiSeq. For the original study's pipeline: For each of nine subset-tissue groups, sequencing data from the five patients were combined, and the groups were compared by unsupervised clustering of TCR gene usage. The Morisita-Horn index was used to calculate repertoire similarity, with shared sequences weighted by how much each contributed to each repertoire. In-frame beta chains were kept once TCRdb had trimmed the public reads at Q25 with fastp and called clones with MiXCR. Here each entry gathers all rows of one CDR3 protein and keeps the most common genes and DNA. What appears here as the V and J calls and clone size reflects TCRdb's work, not the paper's. The sample yields about 57,000 distinct CDR3 sequences; about 26% were counted once. The ten largest make up roughly 2.2% of the sample.

Cells that were CD4+CD25+CD127-/low were the ones isolated as Tregs. Tregs, naive and memory CD4+ T cells from tumor, blood and ipsilateral draining lymph nodes of a handful of breast cancer patients underwent full-length TCR alpha and beta sequencing. Tumor tissue and lymph nodes from ipsilateral axillary dissection were perfused with PBS, minced and digested with collagenase I and hyaluronidase. A purity exceeding 90% was confirmed by FACS for the sorted cell populations. The material sequenced was tumor-infiltrating Tregs sorted from the breast tumor. This TCR was sampled from a female donor with breast cancer.

The CDR3 protein: CASSPTGPVGETQYF. The sequenced DNA is TGTGCCAGCAGTCCGACAGGGCCAGTCGGAGAGACCCAGTACTTC. The chain joins TRBV6-5 to TRBJ2-5; 7 of the junction bases match TRBD1. The CDR3 sequence holds 15 residues, the cysteine and phenylalanine included. The kept DNA is CDR3 alone, 45 bases in frame from the first base. CDR1 MNHEY and CDR2 SVGAGI are derived from the germline V gene. Trimming takes 5 bases off V and 4 bases off J; junction bases not matched to a gene: 10.